Listed below are T cell receptor beta chains from one sample, sequenced in a study of blood T cell repertoires in COVID-19. Some clones are missing from TCRdb's copy, which holds only in-frame ones; the method was immunoSEQ multiplex PCR. The sample lists some 170,000 clones, around four fifths occurring once. The specimen sequenced was peripheral blood. The receptors here all came from a man in his 70s with acute or convalescent COVID-19. Both conserved end residues are part of each CDR3. D genes are given only for firm matches. Clone size, where shown, is once, few, many, or a class for clones that have expanded.

D gene,V gene,clone size,J gene,CDR3 DNA,CDR3 protein
TRBD1,TRBV18,.,TRBJ1-3,TGTGCCAGCTCACCACCGGAGGGACAGGGCCAGGGCACCATATATTTT,CASSPPEGQGQGTIYF
.,TRBV27,.,TRBJ1-2,TGTGCCAGCAGTTTAAATTCAGGGCATGGCTACACCTTC,CASSLNSGHGYTF
TRBD1,TRBV3-1/TRBV3-2,.,TRBJ1-2,TGTGCCAGCAGCCGACAGGGGGCGAGGTATGGCTACACCTTC,CASSRQGARYGYTF
.,TRBV6-5,once,TRBJ1-2,TGTGCCAGCAGTTCCCACGACAGATTAGCTAGCTATGGCTACACCTTC,CASSSHDRLASYGYTF
.,TRBV9,.,TRBJ1-4,TGTGCCAGCAGCGTAGTTGGCGGTCTAGAACTGTTTTTT,CASSVVGGLELFF
.,TRBV5-1,.,TRBJ1-2,TGCGCCAGCAGCTTGGGTGCGGGACGAGACTATGGCTACACCTTC,CASSLGAGRDYGYTF
TRBD1,TRBV28,.,TRBJ1-2,TGTGCCAGCAGCCCTTCCCGCGGACAGGGCCCCTTC,CASSPSRGQGPF
.,TRBV24-1,few,TRBJ1-5,TGTGCCACCAGTGGCAGTCATAGCAATCAGCCCCAGCATTTT,CATSGSHSNQPQHF
.,TRBV6-1,few,TRBJ1-2,TGTGCCAGCAGTGAAGTGCAGGGGCCAAGGGATGGCTACACCTTC,CASSEVQGPRDGYTF
.,TRBV5-4,few,TRBJ2-1,TGTGCCAGCAGCACGGGACTCCTAAACAATGAGCAGTTCTTC,CASSTGLLNNEQFF
TRBD1,TRBV25-1,.,TRBJ2-7,TGTGCCAGCAGTGATGACAGGGGAGTCTCCTACGAGCAGTACTTC,CASSDDRGVSYEQYF
TRBD1,TRBV4-3,.,TRBJ1-1,TGCGCCAGCAGCCACTACAGGGGACCTTTTACTGAAAGATTTATGAACACTGAAGCTTTCTTT,CASSHYRGPFTERFMNTEAFF
.,TRBV9,.,TRBJ1-6,TGTGCCAGCAGCGTGAGCTCCTATAATTCACCCCTCCACTTT,CASSVSSYNSPLHF
TRBD1,TRBV5-1,.,TRBJ2-2,TGCGCCAGCAGCTTGGGGACAGGGGCTAGAGTGAACACCGGGGAGCTGTTTTTT,CASSLGTGARVNTGELFF
TRBD1,TRBV3-1/TRBV3-2,.,TRBJ1-4,TGTGCCAGCAGCTCCCCGACAGGGTTGCATGAAAAACTGTTTTTT,CASSSPTGLHEKLFF
.,TRBV7-2,.,TRBJ2-1,TGTGCCAGCAGAACGGGACAAAACAATGAGCAGTTCTTC,CASRTGQNNEQFF
TRBD2,TRBV30,.,TRBJ2-3,TGTGCCTGGATGGGGACTAGCGAGCGAGAGGGTTTAGATACGCAGTATTTT,CAWMGTSEREGLDTQYF
TRBD2,TRBV5-1,.,TRBJ2-2,TGCGCCAGCAGCTACTCGACTAGCGGGAGGCCGGACACCGGGGAGCTGTTTTTT,CASSYSTSGRPDTGELFF
.,TRBV6-5,.,TRBJ1-5,TGTGCCAGCAGTTCAGTGGATCAGCCCCAGCATTTT,CASSSVDQPQHF
.,TRBV30,once,TRBJ1-5,TGTGCCTGGAGTAAGGACTCTTGGGATCAGCCCCAGCATTTT,CAWSKDSWDQPQHF
TRBD2,TRBV12-5,.,TRBJ2-1,TGTGCTAGTGGTCCCGCCGGGACTAGCGGATACAATGAGCAGTTCTTC,CASGPAGTSGYNEQFF
TRBD1,TRBV13,.,TRBJ2-1,TGTGCCAGCAGCGGAACGGGACAGGGAAACAATGAGCAGTTCTTC,CASSGTGQGNNEQFF
.,TRBV7-5,.,TRBJ2-1,TGTGCCAGAAGCTTCCGAGGGAATGAGCAGTTCTTC,CARSFRGNEQFF
.,TRBV11-3,.,TRBJ2-7,TGTGCCAGCAGCTTAGGGGAAAGGACTGAGCAGTACTTC,CASSLGERTEQYF
.,TRBV21-1,.,TRBJ1-6,TGTGCCAGCAGCAAAGTGCGCGACAGGGGAACACCCCTCCACTTT,CASSKVRDRGTPLHF
TRBD1,TRBV11-3,.,TRBJ2-2,TGTGCCAGCAGCTTAGATATGGGGACAGAGAACACCGGGGAGCTGTTTTTT,CASSLDMGTENTGELFF
TRBD1,TRBV11-3,.,TRBJ1-1,TGTGCCAGCAGCTTAGGACGGCCCGGGACAGCGATGAACACTGAAGCTTTCTTT,CASSLGRPGTAMNTEAFF
.,TRBV2,.,TRBJ1-1,TGTGCCAGCAGTCCGACTAGCACTGAAGCTTTCTTT,CASSPTSTEAFF
TRBD2,TRBV5-6,few,TRBJ2-6,TGTGCCAGCAGCTGGGGAGCGGGGAAATCTGGGGCCAACGTCCTGACTTTC,CASSWGAGKSGANVLTF
.,TRBV9,.,TRBJ1-2,TGTGCCAGCAGCCCACCCGACAGGAAGAATGGCTACACCTTC,CASSPPDRKNGYTF
TRBD2,TRBV14,.,TRBJ2-5,TGTGCCAGCAGCGCCCCCGCTGGACTAGCGGGAGGGGAGACCCAGTACTTC,CASSAPAGLAGGETQYF
.,TRBV3-1/TRBV3-2,.,TRBJ1-5,TGTGCCAGCAGCCCAGCCCGGGACACTTCCCAGCATTTT,CASSPARDTSQHF
TRBD1,TRBV25-1,.,TRBJ1-1,TGTGCCAGCAGACACGACAGGGGTCGGAACACTGAAGCTTTCTTT,CASRHDRGRNTEAFF
.,TRBV5-5,.,TRBJ2-1,TGTGCCAGCAGCCCCCCCGGGTCTGAGCAGTTCTTC,CASSPPGSEQFF
TRBD2,TRBV11-2,.,TRBJ2-5,TGTGCCAGCAGCTTAGCCGGCGGGAGGTCTGAGACCCAGTACTTC,CASSLAGGRSETQYF
.,TRBV3-1/TRBV3-2,.,TRBJ2-7,TGTGCCAGCAGCCTCGTAGGGGCGGGGCTCTACGAGCAGTACTTC,CASSLVGAGLYEQYF
TRBD1,TRBV6-5,.,TRBJ1-1,TGTGCCACAACGGGGACAGTTGACACTGAAGCTTTCTTT,CATTGTVDTEAFF
.,TRBV19,once,TRBJ2-1,TGTGCCAGTAGTATTTCGGGGGACAATGAGCAGTTCTTC,CASSISGDNEQFF
TRBD2,TRBV6-5,.,TRBJ2-3,TGTGCCAGCCATATGGGGGGGACAGATACGCAGTATTTT,CASHMGGTDTQYF
TRBD1,TRBV12-3/TRBV12-4,.,TRBJ1-2,TGTGCCAGCAGTGGGACAGGGTATGGCTACACCTTC,CASSGTGYGYTF
.,TRBV10-3,.,TRBJ2-1,TGTGCCATCAGTGCCAGCGGGTCCTACAATGAGCAGTTCTTC,CAISASGSYNEQFF
TRBD1,TRBV19,.,TRBJ1-2,TGTGCCAGTAGGACCGGGACAGATAACTATGGCTACACCTTC,CASRTGTDNYGYTF
.,TRBV13,.,TRBJ1-1,TGTGCCAGCAGCTTAGCGAGCGGATACACTGAAGCTTTCTTT,CASSLASGYTEAFF
TRBD1,TRBV29-1,.,TRBJ2-7,TGCAGCGTTGAGGGGGACAGGGAGTCCTACGAGCAGTACTTC,CSVEGDRESYEQYF
TRBD1,TRBV7-2,.,TRBJ1-1,TGTGCCAGCAGCTTAAATACAGGGGGCCCGATTAGGAACACTGAAGCTTTCTTT,CASSLNTGGPIRNTEAFF
.,TRBV7-9,many,TRBJ2-3,TGTGCCAGCAGCTTCATGAGCGGGGATACGCAGTATTTT,CASSFMSGDTQYF
TRBD2,TRBV7-3,.,TRBJ2-1,TGTGCCAGCAGCCGTAGCGGGAGGGCCCCAAATGAGCAGTTCTTC,CASSRSGRAPNEQFF
.,TRBV11-2,.,TRBJ1-2,TGTGCCAGCAGCCCCGGTCAGGGAGGGGGTAACTATGGCTACACCTTC,CASSPGQGGGNYGYTF
.,TRBV7-8,.,TRBJ1-1,TGTGCCAGCAGCTTCAGAAACCCCACTGAAGCTTTCTTT,CASSFRNPTEAFF
.,TRBV7-8,.,TRBJ1-4,TGTGCCAGCAGCTTAGATCAGGGTGTCAATGAAAAACTGTTTTTT,CASSLDQGVNEKLFF
TRBD1,TRBV5-5,few,TRBJ2-1,TGTGCCAGCAGCGGGGGACAGGGGTCGTACAATGAGCAGTTCTTC,CASSGGQGSYNEQFF
.,TRBV27,.,TRBJ2-1,TGTGCCAGCAGCCGGAGCTCCTACAATGAGCAGTTCTTC,CASSRSSYNEQFF
.,TRBV25-1,.,TRBJ1-1,TGTGCCAGCAGTGAGACTGGGACTTTTGAAGCTTTCTTT,CASSETGTFEAFF
TRBD2,TRBV4-3,.,TRBJ2-3,TGCGCCAGCAGCCAAGTGACCCAGCTAGCGGGAGGCACGCAGTATTTT,CASSQVTQLAGGTQYF
.,TRBV27,.,TRBJ1-5,TGTGCCAGCAGTTCGTCAGGTACCTATAGCAATCAGCCCCAGCATTTT,CASSSSGTYSNQPQHF
TRBD1,TRBV3-1/TRBV3-2,.,TRBJ1-1,TGTGCCAGCAGCCAAGGGACAGGGGGCACGACTGAAGCTTTCTTT,CASSQGTGGTTEAFF
TRBD1,TRBV10-3,.,TRBJ2-6,TGTGCCATCAGTGGAGCAGGGGGTAGGAGCTCTGGGGCCAACGTCCTGACTTTC,CAISGAGGRSSGANVLTF
TRBD1,TRBV4-2,.,TRBJ2-5,TGTGCCAGCAGCCAGGGGACAGGGGGCGAAGAGACCCAGTACTTC,CASSQGTGGEETQYF
.,TRBV29-1,few,TRBJ2-5,TGCAGCGTACGTGGGGGAGGAGAGACCCAGTACTTC,CSVRGGGETQYF
TRBD1,TRBV18,.,TRBJ2-7,TGTGCCAGCTCACCAGGGACAGGGGATGTCTACTTC,CASSPGTGDVYF